This is a list of T cell receptor beta chains from one sample in a study of brain T cells in children with intractable seizures. Generated by immunoSEQ multiplex PCR, the TCRdb table keeps only in-frame clones and is missing some. The data contain around 80,000 clones, around nine tenths of them singletons. Sequencing was performed on peripheral blood, taken at surgery. Receptors originate from a girl aged 2-15 years with Rasmussen encephalitis and intractable seizures. Both conserved end residues are part of each CDR3. Each record gives: V gene, D gene, J gene, CDR3 length, CDR3 protein. The D gene is left open where the match is weak.

V: TRBV27
D: .
J: TRBJ1-4
length: 16
CDR3: CASSLSWGGINEKLFF

V: TRBV2
D: .
J: TRBJ2-5
length: 13
CDR3: CASSAGRVETQYF

V: TRBV12-3/TRBV12-4
D: .
J: TRBJ2-7
length: 13
CDR3: CASSWTNSYEQYF

V: TRBV7-3
D: TRBD1
J: TRBJ1-6
length: 14
CDR3: CASSSGTENSPLHF

V: TRBV23-1
D: .
J: TRBJ1-2
length: 13
CDR3: CASPRLGVPGYTF

V: TRBV20-1
D: .
J: TRBJ2-7
length: 11
CDR3: CSATAVNEQYF

V: TRBV3-1/TRBV3-2
D: .
J: TRBJ1-1
length: 16
CDR3: CASSQVYGSMNTEAFF

V: TRBV9
D: TRBD2
J: TRBJ2-1
length: 14
CDR3: CASSVASSGYEQFF

V: TRBV6-5
D: .
J: TRBJ2-1
length: 13
CDR3: CASSTRNMPLEFF

V: TRBV30
D: TRBD2
J: TRBJ2-7
length: 12
CDR3: CAYFSGSYEQYF

V: TRBV7-6
D: .
J: TRBJ2-7
length: 13
CDR3: CASSSPTGSEQYF

V: TRBV9
D: .
J: TRBJ2-2
length: 16
CDR3: CASSVSPFANTGELFF

V: TRBV19
D: .
J: TRBJ1-2
length: 14
CDR3: CASARSGVNYGYTF

V: TRBV7-9
D: TRBD1
J: TRBJ2-5
length: 16
CDR3: CASSSHLQGARGTQYF

V: TRBV7-9
D: .
J: TRBJ1-4
length: 14
CDR3: CASSLGRADEKLFF

V: TRBV7-2
D: TRBD1
J: TRBJ2-7
length: 16
CDR3: CASSLSDTRGIYEQYF

V: TRBV6-5
D: .
J: TRBJ1-4
length: 13
CDR3: CASSYSTREKLFF

V: TRBV2
D: .
J: TRBJ1-4
length: 14
CDR3: CASRGNGANEKLFF

V: TRBV5-4
D: .
J: TRBJ2-7
length: 16
CDR3: CASSLVRQQTPYEQYF

V: TRBV6-5
D: .
J: TRBJ2-1
length: 12
CDR3: CASSTDRKLQFF

V: TRBV21-1
D: .
J: TRBJ2-2
length: 15
CDR3: CASSRALGVGGELFF

V: TRBV2
D: .
J: TRBJ1-6
length: 12
CDR3: CASSGGDSPLHF

V: TRBV18
D: TRBD1
J: TRBJ1-5
length: 16
CDR3: CASSSGTGVPPWPQHF

V: TRBV19
D: TRBD2
J: TRBJ2-3
length: 14
CDR3: CASRTAGSTDTQYF

V: TRBV7-9
D: .
J: TRBJ1-1
length: 14
CDR3: CASSLVLGNTEAFF

V: TRBV5-6
D: .
J: TRBJ2-7
length: 17
CDR3: CASSLAQTRQPSYEQYF